The next 21 T cell receptor beta chains were all read from a single sample in a study of blood T cells in healthy people across ages. Next came a second PCR, run for about 6 to 12 cycles, which used a sample-barcoded 5' primer along with a J-beta primer mix. TCRdb reprocessed the 5' RACE reads with MiXCR, giving one entry per CDR3 protein. The table has 700,000 to 850,000 distinct CDR3 sequences, 36% seen once. The specimen sequenced was blood. These TCRs come from a man aged 18 to 29 in good health.

V and J are TRBV20-1 and TRBJ2-7, with D unresolved. Germline V lookup: CDR1 DFQATT, CDR2 SNEGSKA (reference sequence). CDR3 size: 8 residues. The V and J ends lost 5 bases and 11 bases respectively, with 7 bases between them. CDR3 DNA: TGCAGTGCTGGAAAAGAGTACTTC. Translation gives CSAGKEYF.

This clonotype was observed a handful of times. This sequence joins TRBV28 and TRBJ1-2; 10 nucleotides match TRBD1. The CDR3 is 15 amino acids. The trim removed 3 bases at V and 8 bases at J, leaving 9 bases unmatched. The germline gives CDR1 MDHEN, CDR2 SYDVKM. The DNA for the CDR3 is TGTGCCAGCAGTTTCACCGGGACAGGGGCTTTGGGCTACACCTTC. Translation: CASSFTGTGALGYTF.

This clonotype was found many times. J is TRBJ2-1 and V is TRBV7-2; 9 bases line up with TRBD2. The CDR3 has 14 amino acids. V was clipped by 4 bases and J by 3 bases; unmatched bases: 1. The germline CDR1 and CDR2 sequences are SGHTA and FQGNSA. Written as DNA, the CDR3 is TGTGCCAGCAGCTCTAGCGGGATCTACAATGAGCAGTTCTTC. This translates into CASSSSGIYNEQFF.

This clonotype was detected only a few times. The chain couples TRBV3-1 to TRBJ2-3; the match to TRBD2 covers 8 bases. V shed 4 bases and J 2 bases; nucleotides not matched to a gene: 11. Germline assignment: CDR1 LGHDT and CDR2 YNNKEL (reference sequence). There are 17 residues in the CDR3. The CDR3 sequence: CASSLSGRGAFTDTQYF. CDR3 nucleotide sequence: TGTGCCAGCAGCCTGAGCGGGCGGGGGGCCTTCACAGATACGCAGTATTTT.

This clonotype was counted at least ten times. V and J are TRBV12-3 or TRBV12-4 and TRBJ1-1; D uncertain. The V end lost 1 base, the J end lost 6 bases, and 12 bases lay between the germline ends. The CDR3 length is 14 residues. The CDR3 spells CASSLGHLGAEAFF. The CDR3 DNA sequence: TGTGCCAGCAGTTTAGGGCACCTGGGCGCTGAAGCTTTCTTT.

As concerns this clonotype: A much larger clone sits a single nucleotide away, making a read error possible. The chain employs TRBV4-3 and TRBJ1-2, with D unclear. The CDR3 loop spans 14 amino acids. Germline V gives CDR1 LGHNA, CDR2 YSLEER. CDR3 protein: CASSPGDFNYGHTF. The DNA for the CDR3 is TGCGCCAGCAGCCCTGGGGATTTTAACTATGGCCACACCTTC.

The J gene is TRBJ1-1, the V gene TRBV5-1; 11 nucleotides line up with TRBD1. The CDR3 runs 15 residues. Germline V gene sequence: CDR1 SGHRS, CDR2 YFSETQ. V dropped 4 bases and J dropped 5; count of bases not matched to a gene: 7. The CDR3 DNA sequence: TGCGCCAGCAGCACCGGGACAGGGGGTAAAACTGAAGCTTTCTTT. Protein sequence: CASSTGTGGKTEAFF.

This clonotype was seen at least ten times. This chain connects TRBV28 to TRBJ2-3, with 7 positions matching TRBD1. The CDR3 totals 16 residues. The V and J ends lost 5 bases and 1 base, in that order; junction bases with no gene match: 9. Germline V gives CDR1 MDHEN, CDR2 SYDVKM. The CDR3 protein is CASSDMTGLGTDTQYF. CDR3 sequence (DNA): TGTGCCAGCAGTGACATGACAGGGCTCGGCACAGATACGCAGTATTTT.

This chain joins TRBV6-2 or TRBV6-3 and TRBJ1-1; TRBD1 matches at 9 bases. This CDR3 is 17 amino acids long. Trimming took 5 bases from V and 3 from J; bases not matched to a gene: 13. Germline values: CDR1 MNHEY, CDR2 SVGEGT. CDR3 sequence: CASSTRTDRGEDTEAFF. Here the CDR3 DNA reads TGTGCCAGCAGTACCAGAACCGACAGGGGGGAAGACACTGAAGCTTTCTTT.

The chain carries TRBV12-3 or TRBV12-4 and TRBJ2-1, with D unresolved. This CDR3 contains 15 residues. V shed 5 bases and J shed 13 bases, with 24 bases lying between them. As DNA, the CDR3 is TGTGCCAGCAGTCTCCTTGACCCGGGTACAGAGTCCCAGTTCTTC. It codes for CASSLLDPGTESQFF.

Worth noting for this clonotype: The germline gene is not matched at one end of the junction; a read error may be the cause. The CDR3: CASSQGGREQVF. The CDR3 coding sequence is TGCGCCAGCAGCCAAGGGGGACGCGAGCAGGTCTTC. The chain employs TRBV4-1 and TRBJ2-1; perhaps D is TRBD1 or TRBD2 (5 bases each). CDR1 and CDR2 from the germline V gene are MGHRA and YSYEKL. This CDR3 region has 12 residues.

This clonotype was seen a few times. This sequence joins TRBV20-1 and TRBJ2-3; D ambiguous. This CDR3 is 13 amino acids long. Germline V CDR1 and CDR2: DFQATT, SNEGSKA (reference sequence). The V and J ends lost 0 bases and 5 bases respectively, with 9 bases between them. The CDR3 is CSARDRAGDTQYF. CDR3 coding DNA: TGCAGTGCTAGAGATCGGGCCGGAGATACGCAGTATTTT.

As concerns this clonotype: Given a much more abundant clone one base away, this may be a read error. The V and J genes are TRBV20-1 and TRBJ2-3; D might be TRBD2 (6 bases). This CDR3 has 14 amino acids. Deletions cut 4 bases from V and 0 bases from J, with 11 bases between. Per the germline V gene, CDR1 is DFQATT and CDR2 is SNEGSKA (reference sequence). The CDR3 sequence: CSATREASTDTQYF. The CDR3 nucleotides read TGCAGTGCTACGAGGGAGGCTAGCACAGATACGCAGTATTTT.

This clonotype has just a few counts. The chain joins TRBV9 to TRBJ2-1, with 13 bases aligning to TRBD2. The CDR3 is made up of 21 amino acids. Germline V gives CDR1 SGDLS, CDR2 YYNGEE. The ends lost 4 bases at V and 1 base at J; junction bases unmatched: 17. The CDR3 protein is CASSPLVGTSGEDGSYNEQFF. CDR3 in DNA: TGTGCCAGCAGCCCCCTCGTTGGGACTAGCGGGGAGGACGGGTCCTACAATGAGCAGTTCTTC.

Points on this clonotype: No conserved phenylalanine or tryptophan ends this CDR3, so it is likely a read error. J is TRBJ1-1 and V is TRBV4-2; D remains unclear. This CDR3 contains 12 residues. The V gene lost 0 bases and the J gene lost 6 bases, with 5 bases spanning the gap. Germline V gene data show CDR1 as LGHNA and CDR2 as YNFKEQ. The CDR3 bases are TGTGCCAGCAGCCAAGATAGCCCTGAAGCTTTCCTT. This codes for CASSQDSPEAFL.

The chain has TRBV5-1 and TRBJ2-2; 10 bases fit TRBD2. The CDR3 runs 18 residues. V shed 7 bases and J 4 bases; nucleotides not matched to a gene: 16. Germline CDR1 and CDR2: SGHRS and YFSETQ. In DNA, the CDR3 is TGCGCCAGCGGCCTATTGAGCGGGGGGGCCCCGGGCACCGGGGAGCTGTTTTTT. This sequence encodes CASGLLSGGAPGTGELFF.

The V and J genes are TRBV20-1 and TRBJ1-2; 8 bases fit TRBD1. Trimming removed 7 bases from V and 13 bases from J; junction bases left unmatched: 14. Per the germline V gene, CDR1 is DFQATT and CDR2 is SNEGSKA (reference sequence). The CDR3 sequence is 12 residues long. This chain's CDR3 is CSVSGTGSLVTF. CDR3 DNA sequence: TGCAGTGTCTCCGGGACAGGAAGCCTTGTCACCTTC.

This chain joins TRBV20-1 and TRBJ1-1; 10 nucleotides line up with TRBD1. J lost 6 bases, V lost 6 bases, and 10 bases had no gene match. Germline-derived CDR1 and CDR2 are DFQATT and SNEGSKA (reference sequence). CDR3 length: 14 residues. The CDR3: CSAKTGTGVSEAFF. The CDR3, as DNA: TGCAGTGCCAAAACCGGGACAGGGGTCTCTGAAGCTTTCTTT.

The gene calls are TRBV4-2 and TRBJ1-4; D remains ambiguous. CDR1 is LGHNA, CDR2 YNFKEQ, per germline. This CDR3 comprises 15 residues. Trimming cost V 1 base and J 0 bases, with 6 bases left between them. The CDR3 region is CASSQVAATNEKLFF. The CDR3 DNA is TGTGCCAGCAGCCAAGTGGCAGCAACTAATGAAAAACTGTTTTTT.

CDR3 protein: CASSDPGHSNTEAFF. In DNA, the CDR3 is TGTGCCAGCAGTGACCCGGGACACTCAAACACTGAAGCTTTCTTT. This chain joins TRBV28 and TRBJ1-1, with D possibly TRBD1 on 6 matching bases. This CDR3 has 15 residues. Per germline, CDR1 MDHEN and CDR2 SYDVKM. Trimming shortened V by 5 bases and J by 2 bases, and 15 bases separated the two germline ends. The variable domain in full, completed from reference TRBV28 and TRBJ1-1, reads DVKVTQSSRYLVKRTGEKVFLECVQDMDHENMFWYRQDPGLGLRLIYFSYDVKMKEKGDIPEGYSVSREKKERFSLILESASTNQTSMYLCASSDPGHSNTEAFFGQGTRLTVV.

This clonotype has a count of ten or more. The rearrangement links TRBV7-2 to TRBJ1-4, with 9 bases fitting TRBD1. Germline CDR1 and CDR2: SGHTA and FQGNSA. With 5 bases clipped from V and 4 bases from J, the junction kept 2 bases outside the gene matches. The CDR3 contains 14 residues. CDR3 amino acids: CASSPDRGNEKLFF. The CDR3 DNA reads as TGTGCCAGCAGCCCGGACAGGGGTAATGAAAAACTGTTTTTT.